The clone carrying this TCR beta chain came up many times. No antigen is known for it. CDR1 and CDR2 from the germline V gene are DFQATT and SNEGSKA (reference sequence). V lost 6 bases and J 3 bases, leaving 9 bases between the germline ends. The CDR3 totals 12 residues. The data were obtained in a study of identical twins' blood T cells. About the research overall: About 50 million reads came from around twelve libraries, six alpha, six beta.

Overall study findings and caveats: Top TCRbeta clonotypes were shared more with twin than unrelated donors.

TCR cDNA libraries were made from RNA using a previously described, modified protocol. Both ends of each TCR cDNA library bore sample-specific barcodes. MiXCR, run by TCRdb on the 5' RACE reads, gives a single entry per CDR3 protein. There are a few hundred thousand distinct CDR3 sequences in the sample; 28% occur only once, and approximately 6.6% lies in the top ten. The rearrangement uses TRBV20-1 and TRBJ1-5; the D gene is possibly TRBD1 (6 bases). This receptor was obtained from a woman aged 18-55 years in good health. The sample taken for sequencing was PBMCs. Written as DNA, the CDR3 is TGCAGTGCAGGACAGAACAATCAGCCCCAGCATTTT. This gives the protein CSAGQNNQPQHF.